This T cell receptor beta chain was observed in a study of beta chain features in type 1 diabetes. Reverse transcribing all isolated RNA meant expressed TCRB transcripts were sequenced. Generated by immunoSEQ multiplex PCR, the TCRdb table keeps only in-frame clones and is missing some. This sample has 160,000 or so clones, with about 63% found just once. Central memory, naive, regulatory and stem cell-like memory CD4+ cells were sorted by CD45RO/CCR7/CD25/CD127/CD95/CD27. Study-wide findings and caveats: All four CD4+ subsets from Type 1 diabetes patients carried moderately but significantly shorter TCRB CDR3s. In these data, an HLA type influence on TCRB rearrangement remained unresolved.

Regarding this clone: The antigen is undetermined.

V was pared by 3 bases and J by 2 bases, with 13 bases between. This CDR3 is built from 15 residues. CDR1 is ENHRY, CDR2 SYGVKD, per germline. Sequencing used naive CD4+ T cells from blood. The chain employs TRBV10-3 and TRBJ2-5; the D is unclear. The receptor was isolated from a man aged 25-45 years with type 1 diabetes. CDR3 in amino acids: CAISEGVRWQETQYF. Here the CDR3 DNA reads TGTGCCATCAGTGAAGGAGTTAGATGGCAAGAGACCCAGTACTTC.